The 12 T cell receptor beta chains listed next were all sequenced from one sample in a study of T cell responses to AZD1222 COVID-19 vaccine. Sequenced by immunoSEQ multiplex PCR; TCRdb stores in-frame clones only, minus some. The data show more than 85,000 clones, around 87% seen once. Material: peripheral blood, obtained 28 days after the second AZD1222 dose. These receptors were taken from an adult who received the AZD1222 COVID-19 vaccine.

The J gene is TRBJ2-2, the V gene TRBV7-2, with D perhaps TRBD1 or TRBD2 (5 bases each). Per germline, CDR1 SGHTA and CDR2 FQGNSA. V was shortened by 1 base and J by 2 bases, with 11 bases between the two germline ends. This CDR3 has 16 residues. CDR3 coding DNA: TGTGCCAGCAGCTTAGGGGGACGGACCAACACCGGGGAGCTGTTTTTT. Translation: CASSLGGRTNTGELFF.

This CDR3 reads CASGFPEPYEQYF. In DNA, the CDR3 is TGTGCTAGTGGTTTCCCCGAACCCTACGAGCAGTACTTC. The rearrangement links TRBV12-5 to TRBJ2-7; D is undetermined. This CDR3 comprises 13 residues. V was shortened by 3 bases and J by 2 bases, with 8 bases between the two germline ends. Germline CDR1 reads LGHNT; CDR2 reads FRNRAP.

The chain joins TRBV9 to TRBJ2-2; no firm D call. This CDR3 is 14 amino acids long. Germline V gene data show CDR1 as SGDLS and CDR2 as YYNGEE. Trimming removed 0 bases at V and 1 base at J, with 4 bases between. DNA for the CDR3: TGTGCCAGCAGCGTAGCCCAGAACACCGGGGAGCTGTTTTTT. Protein product: CASSVAQNTGELFF.

V usage is TRBV6-2 or TRBV6-3 and J usage is TRBJ2-7; D is possibly TRBD1 or TRBD2 (6 bases each). Trimming took 3 bases from V and 4 from J, leaving 19 bases between them. Germline CDR1 and CDR2: MNHEY and SVGEGT. This CDR3 contains 16 residues. The DNA of the CDR3 is TGTGCCAGCAGTTATGAGGGGGGCTTCAGGCTTTACGAGCAGTACTTC. It translates to CASSYEGGFRLYEQYF.

This chain uses TRBV6-5 with TRBJ1-2, with TRBD1 identical over 7 bases. The ends lost 0 bases at V and 2 bases at J; junction bases unmatched: 6. The CDR3 is 16 residues long. The germline gives CDR1 MNHEY, CDR2 SVGAGI. This chain's CDR3 is CASSYSLQGSNYGYTF. CDR3 DNA sequence: TGTGCCAGCAGTTACTCACTACAGGGGAGCAACTATGGCTACACCTTC.

The chain recombines TRBV30 with TRBJ2-3, with no clear D. V was shortened by 7 bases and J by 2 bases, with 13 bases between the two germline ends. Germline loops: CDR1 GTSNPN, CDR2 SVGIG (reference sequence). The CDR3 spans 13 residues. This CDR3 reads CASTWSNTDTQYF. The CDR3 DNA sequence: TGTGCCTCGACCTGGTCTAACACAGATACGCAGTATTTT.

This clone was observed a few times. This sequence joins TRBV28 and TRBJ2-5; 7 nucleotides line up with TRBD2. CDR1 is MDHEN, CDR2 SYDVKM, per germline. The CDR3 runs 16 residues. Trimming took 5 bases from V and 2 from J; bases not matched to a gene: 11. The chain's CDR3 is CASSPPLAASQETQYF. The DNA of the CDR3 is TGTGCCAGCAGTCCGCCTCTAGCGGCCAGTCAAGAGACCCAGTACTTC. The full variable domain, with the rest looked up from reference TRBV28 and TRBJ2-5, is DVKVTQSSRYLVKRTGEKVFLECVQDMDHENMFWYRQDPGLGLRLIYFSYDVKMKEKGDIPEGYSVSREKKERFSLILESASTNQTSMYLCASSPPLAASQETQYFGPGTRLLVL.

The V call is TRBV7-2, the J call TRBJ2-7; possible D gene TRBD2, 5 bases. Germline V gene sequence: CDR1 SGHTA, CDR2 FQGNSA. V lost 1 base to trimming and J lost 7 bases, with 11 bases between them. The CDR3 runs 13 residues. CDR3 bases: TGTGCCAGCAGCTTAGTAGGGCCGGGAGAGCAGTACTTC. The encoded protein is CASSLVGPGEQYF.

The chain combines TRBV5-1 with TRBJ1-1; 8 bases line up with TRBD1. Germline trimming cut 4 bases from V and 0 bases from J; bases unmatched to any gene: 5. This CDR3 has 15 residues. Germline V gene sequence: CDR1 SGHRS, CDR2 YFSETQ. The CDR3 DNA follows: TGCGCCAGCAGCACGGCAGGGGGCCTGAACACTGAAGCTTTCTTT. Its translation: CASSTAGGLNTEAFF.

The chain has TRBV6-4 and TRBJ2-3; maybe TRBD1 (6 bases). The CDR3 extends over 16 amino acids. Germline CDR1 is MRHNA and CDR2 is SNTAGT. V gave up 0 bases and J gave up 2 bases, with 12 bases separating them. The CDR3 loop reads CASSDSSTGNTDTQYF. The CDR3, as DNA: TGTGCCAGCAGTGACTCGAGTACAGGGAACACAGATACGCAGTATTTT.

The rearrangement joins TRBV13 to TRBJ2-1; D is possibly TRBD2 (5 bases). The CDR3 has 12 residues. Trimming took 5 bases from V and 5 from J, leaving 7 bases between them. The V gene's germline CDR1 is PRHDT and CDR2 FYEKMQ (reference sequence). The CDR3: CASSPGNNEQFF. CDR3 coding DNA: TGTGCCAGCAGCCCGGGGAACAATGAGCAGTTCTTC.

This clone was recorded once. In nucleotides, the CDR3 is TGTGCCAGCTCCCTCGACAGCTATGGCTACACCTTC. The encoded protein is CASSLDSYGYTF. J is TRBJ1-2 and V is TRBV18, with a possible D match to TRBD1 (5 bases). The CDR3 is 12 residues long. Looked up from germline, CDR1 is KGHSH and CDR2 is LQKENI. Between the trimmed V and J ends, which lost 6 bases and 4 bases, there was a span of 9 bases.